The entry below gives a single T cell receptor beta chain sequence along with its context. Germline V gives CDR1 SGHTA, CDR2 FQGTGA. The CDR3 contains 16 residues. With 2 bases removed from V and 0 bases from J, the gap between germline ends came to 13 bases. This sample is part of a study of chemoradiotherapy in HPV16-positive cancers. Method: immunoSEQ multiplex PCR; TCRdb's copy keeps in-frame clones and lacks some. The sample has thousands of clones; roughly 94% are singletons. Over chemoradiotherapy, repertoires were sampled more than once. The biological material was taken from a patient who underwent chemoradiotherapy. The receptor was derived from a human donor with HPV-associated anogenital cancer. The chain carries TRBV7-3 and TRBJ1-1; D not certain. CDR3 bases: TGTGCCAGCAGCTTAGTGTCAGGAGGGATGAACACTGAAGCTTTCTTT. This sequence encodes CASSLVSGGMNTEAFF.